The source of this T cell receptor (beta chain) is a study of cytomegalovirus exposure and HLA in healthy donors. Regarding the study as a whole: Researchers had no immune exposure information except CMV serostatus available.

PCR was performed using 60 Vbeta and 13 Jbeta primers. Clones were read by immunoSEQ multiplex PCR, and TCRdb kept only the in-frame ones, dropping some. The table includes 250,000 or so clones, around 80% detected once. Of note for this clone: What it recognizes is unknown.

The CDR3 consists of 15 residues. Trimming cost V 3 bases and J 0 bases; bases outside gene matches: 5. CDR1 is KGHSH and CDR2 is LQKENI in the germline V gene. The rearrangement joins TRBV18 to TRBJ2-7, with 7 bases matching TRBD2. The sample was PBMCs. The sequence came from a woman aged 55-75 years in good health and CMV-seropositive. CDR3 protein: CASSPASGSSYEQYF. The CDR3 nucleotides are TGTGCCAGCTCACCCGCTAGCGGCAGCTCCTACGAGCAGTACTTC. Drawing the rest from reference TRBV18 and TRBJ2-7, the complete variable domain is NAGVMQNPRHLVRRRGQEARLRCSPMKGHSHVYWYRQLPEEGLKFMVYLQKENIIDESGMPKERFSAEFPKEGPSILRIQQVVRGDSAAYFCASSPASGSSYEQYFGPGTRLTVT.